These 6 T cell receptor beta chains originate from one sample sequenced in a study of T cell responses to AZD1222 COVID-19 vaccine. Only in-frame clones appear in the TCRdb table, and some are missing; sequencing was by immunoSEQ multiplex PCR. This sample carries about 130,000 clones, approximately 85% of them seen once, and the ten largest clones take roughly 5.7%. This specimen was peripheral blood, taken 28 days after the second AZD1222 dose. These receptors were collected from an adult who received the AZD1222 COVID-19 vaccine.

This sequence joins TRBV3-1 (or the pseudogene TRBV3-2) and TRBJ2-7; D unclear. V gave up 3 bases and J gave up 5 bases, with 8 bases separating them. This CDR3 spans 12 amino acids. Germline values: CDR1 LGHDT, CDR2 YNNKEL (reference sequence). The CDR3 nucleotides read TGTGCCAGCAGCCATCGCACCAACGAGCAGTACTTC. Protein product: CASSHRTNEQYF.

V usage is TRBV30 and J usage is TRBJ1-3; no definite D call. V was trimmed by 0 bases and J by 3 bases, leaving 0 bases between them. The length of the CDR3 is 11 residues. Germline V gene sequence: CDR1 GTSNPN, CDR2 SVGIG (reference sequence). The CDR3 nucleotides are TGTGCCTGGAGTGTTGGAAACACCATATATTTT. This codes for CAWSVGNTIYF.

The V call is TRBV18, the J call TRBJ2-1; D is possibly TRBD1 (6 bases). The V end lost 3 bases, the J end lost 0 bases, and 12 bases lay between the germline ends. The V gene's germline CDR1 is KGHSH and CDR2 LQKENI. The length of the CDR3 is 16 residues. Here the CDR3 reads CASSPWTDGSYNEQFF. The DNA of the CDR3 is TGTGCCAGCTCACCCTGGACAGACGGCTCCTACAATGAGCAGTTCTTC.

CDR3 residues: CASTQLTTGELFF. As DNA, the CDR3 is TGTGCCAGCACCCAACTAACCACCGGGGAGCTGTTTTTT. This sequence joins TRBV7-2 and TRBJ2-2; D gene ambiguous. This CDR3 is 13 amino acids long. Trimming left V 7 bases short and J 4 bases short, with 10 bases between. CDR1 and CDR2 from the germline V gene are SGHTA and FQGNSA.

A word on this clone: It is unclear where the CDR3 begins or ends on the DNA, so no DNA is shown, and the CDR3 is as TCRdb lists it. This rearrangement joins TRBV5-1 to TRBJ2-2; the D call TRBD2 from the table was never checked on the DNA. 19 amino acids form the CDR3, both terminal residues included. Per germline, CDR1 SGHRS and CDR2 YFSETQ. The CDR3 sequence: CASSFLWTSGSFGTGELFF.

The chain links TRBV14 to TRBJ1-4; 9 positions match TRBD1. V lost 6 bases and J lost 7; bases outside the gene matches: 6. Germline-derived CDR1 and CDR2 are SGHDN and FVKESK. CDR3 length: 14 residues. The CDR3 nucleotides read TGTGCCAGCAGACGGACAGGGGATACTGAAAAACTGTTTTTT. Amino acids: CASRRTGDTEKLFF.